A selection of T cell receptor beta chains follows, all from one sample in a study of technical replicates of blood from a handful of donors. The data were produced by immunoSEQ multiplex PCR, yet TCRdb's version contains in-frame clones alone and is incomplete. The top ten hold 12% of the sample, which has 15,000 to 20,000 clones, approximately 80% seen once. Input material: PBMCs. The receptor source for this set is a human donor in good health. The CDR3 runs from the conserved cysteine through the conserved F or W. D genes are given only for firm matches. Not every row has a clone size; where given, it reads once, few, many or a size class.

d_gene,v_gene,abundance,j_gene,CDR3nt,CDR3aa
TRBD2,TRBV2,few,TRBJ2-7,TGTGCCAGCAGTGAAGGGACTAGCGGCTACGAGCAGTACTTC,CASSEGTSGYEQYF
TRBD1,TRBV14,.,TRBJ1-2,TGTGCCAGCAGCCAAGTCGGCACAGGGGGCTCTGGCTACACCTTC,CASSQVGTGGSGYTF
TRBD1,TRBV10-3,once,TRBJ1-1,TGTGCCATCAGTGAAAGGACAGGGGATACTGAAGCTTTCTTT,CAISERTGDTEAFF
TRBD1,TRBV27,.,TRBJ2-3,TGTGCCAGCAGTAACCGACAGGGATCTAGCACAGATACGCAGTATTTT,CASSNRQGSSTDTQYF
TRBD1,TRBV2,.,TRBJ2-5,TGTGCCAGCAGTGGGACAGGTTGGTTGGAGACCCAGTACTTC,CASSGTGWLETQYF
TRBD2,TRBV11-2,.,TRBJ2-7,TGTGCCAGCAGCTTAGTCCTAGCGGGAGTCTACGAGCAGTACTTC,CASSLVLAGVYEQYF
TRBD1,TRBV29-1,.,TRBJ1-3,TGCAGCGTTTTGGACAGGTCTGGAAACACCATATATTTT,CSVLDRSGNTIYF
.,TRBV6-5,.,TRBJ1-2,TGTGCCAGCAGTTACGCAGGGCGGTTCTACGGCTACACCTTC,CASSYAGRFYGYTF
.,TRBV7-9,.,TRBJ2-7,TGTGCCAGCAGCTTAATCCAGTACGAGCAGTACTTC,CASSLIQYEQYF
.,TRBV5-8,.,TRBJ2-2,TGTGCCAGCAGCCCCTCGGTGACCGGGGAGCTGTTTTTT,CASSPSVTGELFF